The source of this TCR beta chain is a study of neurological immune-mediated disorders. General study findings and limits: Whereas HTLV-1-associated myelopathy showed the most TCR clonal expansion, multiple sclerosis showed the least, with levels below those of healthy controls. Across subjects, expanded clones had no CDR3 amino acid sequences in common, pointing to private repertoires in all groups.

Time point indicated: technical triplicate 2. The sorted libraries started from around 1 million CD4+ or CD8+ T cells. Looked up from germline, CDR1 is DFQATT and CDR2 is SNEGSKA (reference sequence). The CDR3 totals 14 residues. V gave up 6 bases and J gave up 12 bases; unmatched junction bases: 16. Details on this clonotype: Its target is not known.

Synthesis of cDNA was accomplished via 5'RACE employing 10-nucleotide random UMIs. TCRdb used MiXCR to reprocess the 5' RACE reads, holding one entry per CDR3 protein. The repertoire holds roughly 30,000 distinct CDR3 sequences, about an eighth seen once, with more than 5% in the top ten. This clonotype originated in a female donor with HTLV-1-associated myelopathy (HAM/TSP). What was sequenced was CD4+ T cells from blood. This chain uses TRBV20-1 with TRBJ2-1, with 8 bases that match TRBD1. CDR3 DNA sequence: TGCAGTGCCACTCTACAGGGGGTTACAGATACGCAGTTCTTC. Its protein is CSATLQGVTDTQFF.